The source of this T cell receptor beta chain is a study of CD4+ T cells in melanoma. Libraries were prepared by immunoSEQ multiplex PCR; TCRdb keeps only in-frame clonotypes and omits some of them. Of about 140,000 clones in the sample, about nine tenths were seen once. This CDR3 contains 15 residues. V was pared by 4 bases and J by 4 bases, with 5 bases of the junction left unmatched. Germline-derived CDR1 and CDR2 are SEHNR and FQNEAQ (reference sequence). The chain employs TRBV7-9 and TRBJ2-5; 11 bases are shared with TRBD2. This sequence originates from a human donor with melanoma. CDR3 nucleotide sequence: TGTGCCAGCAGCTCTCCCGGGACTAGCGGAGAGACCCAGTACTTC. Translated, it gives CASSSPGTSGETQYF.